Listed here are 13 T cell receptor beta chains from one sample, sequenced in a study of T-cell memory formation after mild COVID-19. TCRdb reanalysed the 5' RACE reads using MiXCR and keeps one entry per CDR3 protein. The sample yields hundreds of thousands of distinct CDR3 sequences, around 28% seen once. The sequenced material came from PBMCs or a T cell subset sorted from them (not recorded which). These TCRs come from an adult woman who had mild COVID-19 (a few samples of this study predate the infection). Cell type and time point are not known.

At least ten counts were recorded for this clonotype. J is TRBJ2-1 and V is TRBV11-2, with a weak D call TRBD2 (5 bases). This CDR3 has 14 residues. The germline gives CDR1 SGHAT, CDR2 FQNNGV. V was shortened by 7 bases and J by 7 bases, with 17 bases between the two germline ends. In DNA, the CDR3 is TGTGCCAGCATGGGAAGGGCCGGGAAAAATGAGCAGTTCTTC. Protein product: CASMGRAGKNEQFF.

This sequence joins TRBV2 and TRBJ1-2, with D possibly being TRBD1 (6 bases). The length of the CDR3 is 14 residues. From germline, CDR1 is SNHLY and CDR2 FYNNEI. The V end was cut by 5 bases, the J end by 8 bases, with 18 bases between. The CDR3 reads CASSQQGRLGGYTF. Here the CDR3 DNA reads TGTGCCAGCAGTCAACAGGGTCGCTTGGGAGGCTACACCTTC.

V and J are TRBV9 and TRBJ2-7, with a weak D call TRBD2 (5 bases). V gave up 2 bases and J gave up 0 bases, with 9 bases separating them. The CDR3 has 14 residues. Germline CDR1 is SGDLS and CDR2 is YYNGEE. The chain's CDR3 is CASSVSRGSYEQYF. The CDR3 coding sequence is TGTGCCAGCAGCGTGAGTCGGGGCTCCTACGAGCAGTACTTC.

This clonotype was recorded a few times. CDR3 sequence reads: CAIRGTGISEQFF. As DNA, the CDR3 is TGTGCCATCAGGGGGACGGGGATAAGTGAGCAGTTCTTC. The chain carries TRBV10-3 and TRBJ2-1, with D perhaps TRBD1 or TRBD2 (5 bases each). Deletions cut 6 bases from V and 9 bases from J, with 15 bases between. The CDR3 has 13 residues. Germline V lookup: CDR1 ENHRY, CDR2 SYGVKD.

This clonotype was counted between two and nine times. V usage is TRBV19 and J usage is TRBJ2-3; 8 positions match TRBD1. The germline V gene encodes CDR1 LNHDA and CDR2 SQIVND (reference sequence). CDR3 length equals 16 residues. V gave up 5 bases and J gave up 3 bases; unmatched junction bases: 10. The CDR3 sequence: CASSAVQGVKTDTQYF. The DNA of the CDR3 is TGTGCCAGTAGTGCTGTACAGGGGGTAAAGACAGATACGCAGTATTTT.

This sequence joins TRBV7-3 and TRBJ1-1; D is undetermined. This CDR3 is built from 13 residues. Germline V gene lookup returns CDR1 SGHTA and CDR2 FQGTGA. Trimming took off 1 base at V and 5 bases at J, with 8 bases between the two ends. The CDR3 DNA is TGTGCCAGCAGCTTAAGCCCGGGAACTGAAGCTTTCTTT. It yields the protein CASSLSPGTEAFF.

This clonotype was picked up a small number of times. This sequence joins TRBV11-2 and TRBJ2-3; 12 bases are a match to TRBD2. The CDR3 is made up of 14 amino acids. After removal of 3 bases from V and 14 bases from J, the junction contained 9 bases not matched to a gene. Germline loops: CDR1 SGHAT, CDR2 FQNNGV. CDR3 amino acids: CASSLLTSGSSGYF. The CDR3 DNA sequence: TGTGCCAGCAGCTTGCTGACTAGCGGGAGTAGTGGGTATTTT.

This clonotype was seen only a few times. The chain couples TRBV25-1 to TRBJ1-2; D call uncertain. Germline V lookup: CDR1 MGHDK, CDR2 SYGVNS. This CDR3 comprises 15 residues. The V end was cut by 6 bases, the J end by 4 bases, with 18 bases between. CDR3 loop: CASRPSAGLSYGYTF. The CDR3 nucleotides read TGTGCCAGCAGGCCCTCGGCGGGGTTGAGCTATGGCTACACCTTC.

The chain is built from TRBV4-2 and TRBJ1-5; maybe TRBD1 (6 bases). The germline gives CDR1 LGHNA, CDR2 YNFKEQ. Trimming left V 4 bases short and J 1 base short, with 11 bases between. This CDR3 is 15 amino acids long. In DNA, the CDR3 is TGTGCCAGCAGCCTTGGGACACCGAGCAATCAGCCCCAGCATTTT. Amino acid sequence: CASSLGTPSNQPQHF.

This clonotype showed up just a few times. V and J are TRBV5-1 and TRBJ1-2; TRBD1 is a possible D gene (5 bases). Germline V gives CDR1 SGHRS, CDR2 YFSETQ. CDR3 length: 13 amino acids. The V gene lost 7 bases and the J gene lost 8 bases, with 18 bases spanning the gap. The CDR3 nucleotides are TGCGCCAGCCGGGGGGACTCCACAAGAGGCTACACCTTC. This codes for CASRGDSTRGYTF.

This clonotype was observed a single time. V and J are TRBV20-1 and TRBJ2-3; 16 positions agree with TRBD2. After removal of 6 bases from V and 6 bases from J, the junction contained 9 bases not matched to a gene. The CDR3 has 16 residues. Per germline, CDR1 DFQATT and CDR2 SNEGSKA (reference sequence). The CDR3: CSATGTSGGAEDTQYF. In DNA form, the CDR3 reads TGCAGTGCAACCGGGACTAGCGGGGGGGCAGAGGATACGCAGTATTTT.

There are a few counts of this clonotype. The J gene is TRBJ2-1, the V gene TRBV28, with 11 bases that match TRBD1. The V segment lost 4 bases and the J segment 6 bases; nucleotides outside the gene matches: 5. This CDR3 is 15 amino acids long. Germline loops: CDR1 MDHEN, CDR2 SYDVKM. CDR3 coding DNA: TGTGCCAGCAGTTCGGGACAGGGGGGGATCAATGAGCAGTTCTTC. This gives the protein CASSSGQGGINEQFF.

The chain couples TRBV7-2 to TRBJ2-2; 8 bases align to TRBD2. The CDR3 has 16 amino acids. V lost 3 bases and J lost 0; bases outside the gene matches: 3. In germline, CDR1 is SGHTA, CDR2 FQGNSA. The CDR3 DNA reads TGTGCCAGCAGCTTCCATAGCGGGACGAACACCGGGGAGCTGTTTTTT. Translation gives CASSFHSGTNTGELFF.